This T cell receptor beta chain was retrieved from a study of cytomegalovirus exposure and HLA in healthy donors. For the study at large: Both the approximately 120 validation repertoires and the approximately 670 first-cohort repertoires used the same platform, as reported by a later analysis.

Here immunoSEQ multiplex PCR was the method, and the copy in TCRdb shows in-frame clones only, minus some. This repertoire shows around 230,000 clones, approximately 83% found once; its top ten account for around 1.2%. The donors were members of the validation cohort comprising 100 to 150 subjects, separate from the approximately 630-subject first cohort. The CDR3 spans 15 residues. The V gene's germline CDR1 is SEHNR and CDR2 FQNEAQ (reference sequence). Between the trimmed V and J ends, which lost 1 base and 6 bases, there was a span of 15 bases. V usage is TRBV7-9 and J usage is TRBJ1-2; perhaps TRBD1 as D (5 bases). Specimen: PBMCs. The receptor comes from a woman in her thirties in good health and CMV-seropositive. CDR3 sequence reads: CASSLVSAEGHGYTF. The CDR3 nucleotides read TGTGCCAGCAGCTTAGTATCCGCGGAGGGGCATGGCTACACCTTC.